This T cell receptor beta chain derives from a study of blood T cells in healthy people across ages. This clonotype has more than one count but fewer than ten. It was with a sample-barcoded 5' primer and a J-beta primer mix that a second PCR of roughly 7 to 12 cycles was run. TCRdb processed the 5' RACE reads anew with MiXCR; each CDR3 protein has one entry. The sample contains 1.4 million or so distinct CDR3 sequences, approximately 43% of which appear only once. V lost 6 bases and J lost 4; bases outside the gene matches: 10. Germline V gene lookup returns CDR1 SEHNR and CDR2 FQNEAQ (reference sequence). This CDR3 region has 16 residues.

What was sequenced was blood. The gene calls are TRBV7-9 and TRBJ2-1; 9 bases align to TRBD1. The clonotype was recovered from a woman in her late teens or twenties in good health. The CDR3 loop is CASSFAGTGSYNEQFF. The CDR3 DNA follows: TGTGCCAGCAGTTTCGCCGGGACAGGGTCTTACAATGAGCAGTTCTTC.